This entry describes one T cell receptor (beta chain). Antigen: not known. Germline V gene data show CDR1 as SGHKS and CDR2 as YYEKEE (reference sequence). V gave up 4 bases and J gave up 0 bases, with 9 bases separating them. The CDR3 has 14 amino acids. The source of the sample is a study of radiation and T cells in renal cell carcinoma. Study-wide results and limits: In blood, top tumor clones expanded by 2 weeks, shrinking by 4. Without pretreatment biopsies, baseline tumor clonotype presence was undetermined.

Sequencing used immunoSEQ multiplex PCR; TCRdb keeps in-frame clones, though not all of them. The table has 160,000 or so clones, approximately 86% seen once. Time point reported: blood 2 weeks post-SBRT. The treatment denotes: 15 Gy SBRT to primary tumor, nephrectomy 4 weeks later. The sequence was collected from a woman aged 50 to 60 with renal cell carcinoma. Sequencing used blood, obtained from a patient whose treatment included radiotherapy and nephrectomy. The chain recombines TRBV5-5 with TRBJ2-3; D unclear. DNA for the CDR3: TGTGCCAGCAGCCCCCTGACTAGCACAGATACGCAGTATTTT. Encoded protein: CASSPLTSTDTQYF. Drawing the rest from reference TRBV5-5 and TRBJ2-3, the complete variable domain is DAGVTQSPTHLIKTRGQQVTLRCSPISGHKSVSWYQQVLGQGPQFIFQYYEKEERGRGNFPDRFSARQFPNYSSELNVNALLLGDSALYLCASSPLTSTDTQYFGPGTRLTVL.